The rows below give T cell receptor beta chains drawn from one sample of a study of T cell responses to AZD1222 COVID-19 vaccine. Profiled with immunoSEQ multiplex PCR; TCRdb holds only in-frame clones, not every one. Here the sample spans roughly 270,000 clones, around 92% being singletons. The source material was peripheral blood, sampled 28 days after the second AZD1222 dose. The receptors stem from an adult who received the AZD1222 COVID-19 vaccine. The CDR3 runs from the conserved cysteine through the conserved F or W.

j_gene | v_gene | CDR3aa
TRBJ1-4 | TRBV7-9 | CASSLTGTPDEKLFF
TRBJ1-2 | TRBV27 | CASSLSRGIGYTF
TRBJ2-6 | TRBV2 | CASSSQGKAGANVLTF
TRBJ1-5 | TRBV3-1/TRBV3-2 | CASSQESDGASNQPQHF
TRBJ2-1 | TRBV9 | CASSVGQGVSYNEQFF
TRBJ1-3 | TRBV9 | CASSVGSRSLGNTIYF
TRBJ1-3 | TRBV28 | CASSLIRGENTIYF
TRBJ2-2 | TRBV3-1/TRBV3-2 | CASSPTGGTGELFF
TRBJ2-2 | TRBV9 | CASSIRQGVGELFF
TRBJ2-5 | TRBV5-1 | CASSLVQETQYF
TRBJ1-1 | TRBV29-1 | CSVDRGATEAFF
TRBJ2-7 | TRBV5-6 | CASSLIAGDSYEQYF
TRBJ1-6 | TRBV19 | CASSDGTDFKALHF
TRBJ2-1 | TRBV11-3 | CASSLRGQEQFF
TRBJ1-3 | TRBV19 | CASSQTGAGNTIYF
TRBJ1-6 | TRBV5-4 | CASSTRQGSSYNSPLHF
TRBJ2-7 | TRBV4-2 | CASSQETWRGGLSYEQYF
TRBJ2-3 | TRBV28 | CASSWAGRGTDTQYF
TRBJ1-2 | TRBV7-9 | CASSLEGGPGYGYTF
TRBJ2-3 | TRBV11-2 | CASSLAGSDTQYF
TRBJ2-2 | TRBV5-1 | CASSSFSAGNGAGELFF
TRBJ2-7 | TRBV28 | CASSPPTFRQGSYEQYF
TRBJ1-2 | TRBV28 | CASTLVQGPNYGYTF
TRBJ2-3 | TRBV2 | CARGLADSDTQYF
TRBJ1-2 | TRBV2 | CAGSDREEDGYTF
TRBJ1-6 | TRBV2 | CASSPPTLSTGSYNSPLHF
TRBJ2-7 | TRBV21-1 | CASSWEEGLYEQYF
TRBJ2-4 | TRBV2 | CASRLAGGSDIQYF
TRBJ2-7 | TRBV28 | CASSWGYEQYF
TRBJ1-1 | TRBV6-5 | CASSSRQGNTEAFF
TRBJ1-2 | TRBV27 | CASSLSGYGYTF
TRBJ2-7 | TRBV28 | CASSSGTSRVEQYF
TRBJ1-2 | TRBV7-2 | CASSLGQGDGYTF
TRBJ1-5 | TRBV15 | CATSRQYQPQHF
TRBJ2-5 | TRBV6-1 | CASSDKHASETQYF
TRBJ1-2 | TRBV21-1 | CANPEGRRGYTF
TRBJ2-7 | TRBV11-2 | CASSLGTESSYEQYF
TRBJ1-3 | TRBV28 | CASSFPGTGNTIYF
TRBJ2-3 | TRBV7-2 | CASSLWSPTDTQYF
TRBJ2-3 | TRBV3-1/TRBV3-2 | CASSPTGAGDTQYF